Presented here are 7 T cell receptor beta chains from one specimen sequenced in a study of T cells in Graves' hyperthyroidism and ophthalmopathy. Using RNA transcripts as the source, TCR beta CDR3 regions were amplified. With the HTBI primer set, the TCR CDR3 went through a first round of RT-PCR. MiXCR was run by TCRdb on the multiplex PCR reads, yielding one entry per CDR3 protein. Among roughly 580,000 distinct CDR3 sequences listed, approximately 15% were seen once. The material sequenced was blood. These TCRs come from a woman between 25 and 40 years old with Graves' hyperthyroidism that later progressed to Graves' ophthalmopathy.

Only a few counts were recorded for this clonotype. The CDR3 spells CASRPRRSVNNQPQHF. The CDR3 DNA sequence: TGTGCCAGCAGGCCTCGCAGGAGCGTCAACAATCAGCCCCAGCATTTT. The chain has TRBV27 and TRBJ1-5, with unresolved D. CDR3 size: 16 residues. Trimming removed 6 bases at V and 3 bases at J, with 18 bases between. The germline CDR1 and CDR2 sequences are MNHEY and SMNVEV (reference sequence).

V and J are TRBV28 and TRBJ1-4; TRBD1 matches at 10 bases. With V trimmed by 5 bases and J by 8 bases, 11 bases remained unmatched. The germline gives CDR1 MDHEN, CDR2 SYDVKM. The CDR3 runs to 16 residues. In nucleotides, the CDR3 is TGTGCCAGCAGTGCCTCATACGGGACAGGGGCCGAAAAACTGTTTTTT. It yields the protein CASSASYGTGAEKLFF. The whole variable domain, filled in from reference TRBV28 and TRBJ1-4, reads DVKVTQSSRYLVKRTGEKVFLECVQDMDHENMFWYRQDPGLGLRLIYFSYDVKMKEKGDIPEGYSVSREKKERFSLILESASTNQTSMYLCASSASYGTGAEKLFFGSGTQLSVL.

Only a few counts were recorded for this clonotype. V and J are TRBV27 and TRBJ2-1, with D possibly being TRBD1 (5 bases). CDR3 length: 14 residues. Germline assignment: CDR1 MNHEY and CDR2 SMNVEV (reference sequence). V shed 6 bases and J shed 1 base, with 10 bases lying between them. The CDR3: CASSRALSYNEQFF. In DNA form, the CDR3 reads TGTGCCAGCAGCAGGGCGCTGTCCTACAATGAGCAGTTCTTC.

The sample holds a few counts of this clonotype. This chain uses TRBV27 with TRBJ1-2; D unclear. V shed 4 bases and J shed 6 bases, with 9 bases lying between them. CDR3 length: 12 amino acids. Looked up from germline, CDR1 is MNHEY and CDR2 is SMNVEV (reference sequence). The CDR3 loop reads CASSSVFDGYTF. The CDR3 bases are TGTGCCAGCAGTTCCGTGTTTGATGGCTACACCTTC.

With regard to this clonotype: This may be a read error, as it is one base from a much larger clone. The chain uses TRBV18 and TRBJ2-1; D tentatively reads TRBD1 or TRBD2 (5 bases each). The germline gives CDR1 KGHSH, CDR2 LQKENI. There are 16 residues in the CDR3. The CDR3 region has the DNA TGTGCCAGCTCACCATTTACCCAGTGGGGGTACAGTGAGCAGTTCTTC. It translates to CASSPFTQWGYSEQFF.

This clonotype appeared many times. The chain recombines TRBV7-2 with TRBJ2-5, with 7 bases lining up with TRBD1. The CDR3 is made up of 15 amino acids. Trimming took 5 bases from V and 4 from J; bases not matched to a gene: 10. In germline, CDR1 is SGHTA, CDR2 FQGNSA. CDR3 sequence: CASSRLPQGVETQYF. In DNA form, the CDR3 reads TGTGCCAGCAGCCGACTACCCCAGGGGGTAGAGACCCAGTACTTC.

This clonotype was found a few times. V is TRBV20-1 and J is TRBJ2-1; the match to TRBD2 covers 13 bases. The CDR3 consists of 20 residues. V was pared by 6 bases and J by 0 bases, with 17 bases of the junction left unmatched. Germline lookup yields CDR1 DFQATT and CDR2 SNEGSKA (reference sequence). CDR3 bases: TGCAGTGCCCTATCCCTCCCGGGACTAGCGGGGATGAGCTCCTACAATGAGCAGTTCTTC. Protein sequence: CSALSLPGLAGMSSYNEQFF.